Included here is one T cell receptor (beta chain) sequence, with context. The antigen remains unidentified. The data are from a study of T cells in Graves' hyperthyroidism and ophthalmopathy. Findings and caveats of the study: Researchers report that a 13 V-J model separated ophthalmopathy from stable hyperthyroidism. Model output signaled ophthalmopathy a median approximately 6.2 months ahead of onset. Among clonotypes expanded in thyroid above 0.001, most were also found in blood.

Not enrolled were patients with uncontrolled infection, other autoimmune disease, pregnancy or lactation. Per the germline V gene, CDR1 is SNHLY and CDR2 is FYNNEI. The V gene end was trimmed by 8 bases and the J gene end by 7 bases; junction bases not matched to a gene: 4. CDR3 length: 11 residues. From RNA transcripts, TCR beta CDR3 regions were amplified. An initial round of RT-PCR targeting the TCR CDR3 relied on the HTBI primer set. A single record per CDR3 protein comes from TCRdb applying MiXCR to the multiplex PCR reads. The table lists 500,000 to 750,000 distinct CDR3 sequences, 40% to 55% of them singletons.

This sequence originates from a woman between 18 and 29 years old with Graves' hyperthyroidism. Sequencing input: peripheral blood or thyroid tissue (not recorded which). The chain uses TRBV2 and TRBJ1-1; TRBD1 aligns across 7 bases. The CDR3 loop is CASLTGVEAFF. Written as DNA, the CDR3 is TGTGCCAGCCTTACAGGGGTTGAAGCTTTCTTT.